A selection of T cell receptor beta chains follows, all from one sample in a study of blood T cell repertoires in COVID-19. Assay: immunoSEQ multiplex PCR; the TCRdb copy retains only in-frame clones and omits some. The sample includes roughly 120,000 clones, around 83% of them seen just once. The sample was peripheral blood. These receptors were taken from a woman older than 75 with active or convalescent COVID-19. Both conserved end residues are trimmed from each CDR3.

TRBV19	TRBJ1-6	ASSRQADYNSPLH
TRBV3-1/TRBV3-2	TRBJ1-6	ASSHRQDNSPLH
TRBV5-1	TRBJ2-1	ASSDTSANSYNEQF
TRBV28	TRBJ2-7	ASKLAGGRLEQY
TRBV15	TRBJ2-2	ATSSAPGSGMNTGELF
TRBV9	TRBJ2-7	ASSVSAGGYEQY
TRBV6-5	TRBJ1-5	ASSYSQAGNQPQH
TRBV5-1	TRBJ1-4	ASSYGTTNEKLF
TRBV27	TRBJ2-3	ASRKLTTDTQY
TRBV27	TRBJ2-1	ASGLAGRNEQF
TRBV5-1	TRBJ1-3	ASSLVSGQGAIGNTIY
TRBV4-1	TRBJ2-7	ASSQGGWRGPGEQY
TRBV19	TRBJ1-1	ASSKGPLLQGKTEAF
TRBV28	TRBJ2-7	AVLKPGEQY
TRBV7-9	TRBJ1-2	ASSLERQRGYT
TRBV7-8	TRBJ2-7	ASSPGLAGVGEQY
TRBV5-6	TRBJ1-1	ASSRTQVMRTEAF
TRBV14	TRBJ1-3	ASSQVPQGNTIY
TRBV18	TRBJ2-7	ASSRNSRDNTYEQY
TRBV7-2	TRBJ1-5	ASSPTDSNQPQH
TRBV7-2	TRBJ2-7	ASSPWTGTYEQY
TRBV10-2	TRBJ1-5	ASSEQGGNQPQH
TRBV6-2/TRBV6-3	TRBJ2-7	ASSFQLRWY
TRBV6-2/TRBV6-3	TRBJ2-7	ASSQTRAVRSRVYEQY
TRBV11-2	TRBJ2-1	ASGTSGGFDEQF
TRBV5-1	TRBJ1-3	ASSLGPGGAISGNTIY
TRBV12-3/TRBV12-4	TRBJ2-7	ASMGTHPYEQY
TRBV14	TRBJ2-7	ASSQDPIEAGGPHEQY
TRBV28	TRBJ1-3	ASESQGPGNTIY
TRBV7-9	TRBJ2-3	ASLLASTDTQY
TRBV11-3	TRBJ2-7	ASSAGLGYEQY
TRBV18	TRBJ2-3	ASSIRQGAISTDTQY
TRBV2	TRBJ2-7	ASSGGDALPYEQY
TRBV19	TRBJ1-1	ASTTGGTMNTEAF
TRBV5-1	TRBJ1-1	ASSSINQGLGTEAF
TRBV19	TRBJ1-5	ARDRARPCPHQPQH
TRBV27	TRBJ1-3	ASSRDTQIAGNTIY
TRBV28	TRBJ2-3	ASSGTSGTSTDTQY
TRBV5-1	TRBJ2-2	ASSLLAGGRTGELF
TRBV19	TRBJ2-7	ASSWSPGSYEQY
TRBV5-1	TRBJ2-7	ASSSGQGGSYEQY
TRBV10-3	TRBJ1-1	AITETGGATEAF
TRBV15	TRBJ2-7	ATSPRDRGASGIYEQY
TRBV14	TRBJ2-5	ASSHLEMTQY
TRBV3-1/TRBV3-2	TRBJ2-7	ASSQGGSGRSYEQY
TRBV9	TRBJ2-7	ASSGPGTSSYEQY
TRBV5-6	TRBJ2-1	ASSLGQEQF
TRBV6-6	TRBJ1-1	ASRRPGQGNTEAF
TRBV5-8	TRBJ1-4	ASSLGTGLGEKLF
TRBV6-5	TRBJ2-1	ASSRGPSYNEQF
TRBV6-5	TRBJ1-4	ASSLRGSGFREKLF